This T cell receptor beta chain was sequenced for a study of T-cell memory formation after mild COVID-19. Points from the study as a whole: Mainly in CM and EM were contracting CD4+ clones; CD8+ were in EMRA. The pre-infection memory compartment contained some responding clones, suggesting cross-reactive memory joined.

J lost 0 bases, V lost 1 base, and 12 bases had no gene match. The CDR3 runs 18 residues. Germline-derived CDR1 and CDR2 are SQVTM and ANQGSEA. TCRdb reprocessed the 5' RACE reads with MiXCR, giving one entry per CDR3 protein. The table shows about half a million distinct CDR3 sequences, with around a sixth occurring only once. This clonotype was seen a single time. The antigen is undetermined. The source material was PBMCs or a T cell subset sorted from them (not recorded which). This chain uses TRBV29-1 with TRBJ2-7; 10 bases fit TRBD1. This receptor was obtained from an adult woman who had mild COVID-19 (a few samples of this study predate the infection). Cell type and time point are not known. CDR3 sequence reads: CSVEGDRGLGADSYEQYF. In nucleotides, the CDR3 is TGCAGCGTTGAAGGGGACAGGGGTCTCGGAGCGGACTCCTACGAGCAGTACTTC.